Presented here are 5 T cell receptor beta chains from one specimen sequenced in a study of T cell responses to AZD1222 COVID-19 vaccine. The table came from immunoSEQ multiplex PCR; TCRdb's copy has only in-frame clones and leaves some out. The sample records under 150,000 clones, around 84% being singletons. This specimen consisted of peripheral blood, obtained 28 days after the second AZD1222 dose. These receptors were taken from an adult who received the AZD1222 COVID-19 vaccine.

This chain's CDR3 is CARCVRRGGPLQETQYF. The CDR3 bases are TGTGCCCGCTGCGTACGGCGGGGGGGTCCCTTACAAGAGACCCAGTACTTC. The chain links TRBV9 to TRBJ2-5; 9 nucleotides match TRBD2. Germline V lookup: CDR1 SGDLS, CDR2 YYNGEE. This CDR3 has 17 amino acids. Germline trimming cut 10 bases from V and 2 bases from J; bases unmatched to any gene: 18.

This chain uses TRBV19 with TRBJ1-5, with D hard to call. The CDR3 runs 15 residues. V lost 1 base, J lost 4 bases, and 11 bases lay in between. Germline V gene lookup returns CDR1 LNHDA and CDR2 SQIVND (reference sequence). The CDR3 is CASSIGAGRNQPQHF. CDR3 DNA sequence: TGTGCCAGTAGTATAGGGGCGGGTCGGAATCAGCCCCAGCATTTT.

J is TRBJ1-2 and V is TRBV7-9, with D hard to call. With 5 bases removed from V and 2 bases from J, the gap between germline ends came to 9 bases. CDR1 and CDR2 from the germline V gene are SEHNR and FQNEAQ (reference sequence). The CDR3 contains 13 residues. CDR3 region: CASSPDVNYGYTF. DNA for the CDR3: TGTGCCAGCAGCCCGGACGTGAACTATGGCTACACCTTC.

The chain employs TRBV7-9 and TRBJ2-3, with D possibly being TRBD1 or TRBD2 (6 bases each). The V end was cut by 0 bases, the J end by 3 bases, with 13 bases between. CDR3 length equals 16 residues. Germline values: CDR1 SEHNR, CDR2 FQNEAQ (reference sequence). The CDR3 bases are TGTGCCAGCAGCTTAGCACAGGGTGCGGGAACAGATACGCAGTATTTT. Protein product: CASSLAQGAGTDTQYF.

The rearrangement links TRBV7-9 to TRBJ2-3; 9 bases map to TRBD2. Germline lookup yields CDR1 SEHNR and CDR2 FQNEAQ (reference sequence). V shed 4 bases, J shed 2 bases, and the junction held 7 bases outside the gene matches. The CDR3 is 16 amino acids. In DNA, the CDR3 is TGTGCCAGCAGCTGGGGAGCGGGGGGTCCCACAGATACGCAGTATTTT. It is translated as CASSWGAGGPTDTQYF.